A single sample is the source of the 28 T cell receptor beta chains below, sequenced in a study of blood T cell repertoires in COVID-19 (dated by TCRdb to 2018 to 2021). The library was built by means of the immunoSEQ multiplex PCR assay. TCRdb carries this immuneACCESS record with in-frame sequences only. Its versions omit some clonotypes, under half of them owing to an unresolved V gene in the studies checked, with the rest unexplained. A total of about 270,000 clones appear in this sample, just over 90% of them only once. Clones ranked in the top ten supply 2.3% of the sample. The sequencing input was PBMCs or T cells enriched from blood (not recorded which). The receptor set was obtained from a woman aged 35 to 49 with acute COVID-19.

V and J are TRBV5-1 and TRBJ1-2, with 10 positions matching TRBD1. Per the germline V gene, CDR1 is SGHRS and CDR2 is YFSETQ. The J segment lost 0 bases and the V segment lost 5 bases, leaving 1 base of the junction unmatched. The CDR3 spans 14 residues. The CDR3 loop reads CASRGTGANYGYTF. CDR3 in DNA: TGCGCCAGCAGGGGGACAGGGGCTAACTATGGCTACACCTTC.

The chain uses TRBV11-2 and TRBJ2-7; 11 positions agree with TRBD2. The J segment lost 4 bases and the V segment lost 4 bases, leaving 6 bases of the junction unmatched. The germline V gene has CDR1 SGHAT and CDR2 FQNNGV. CDR3 length: 15 residues. CDR3 region: CASSSLAGAVYEQYF. CDR3 nucleotides: TGTGCCAGCAGCTCACTAGCGGGAGCGGTGTACGAGCAGTACTTC.

The chain combines TRBV11-2 with TRBJ1-1; D gene unclear. Trimming removed 3 bases at V and 4 bases at J, with 12 bases between. The CDR3 extends over 14 amino acids. Germline CDR1 SGHAT, CDR2 FQNNGV. The chain's CDR3 is CASSFSRAGTEAFF. The CDR3 nucleotides read TGTGCCAGCAGCTTTTCTCGGGCGGGCACTGAAGCTTTCTTT.

The gene calls are TRBV7-3 and TRBJ2-1; the D gene is possibly TRBD1 (6 bases). The CDR3 covers 16 residues. Germline loops: CDR1 SGHTA, CDR2 FQGTGA. Trimming cost V 5 bases and J 4 bases, with 18 bases left between them. The CDR3 loop reads CASSPSRGGGYNEQFF. CDR3 nucleotides: TGTGCCAGCAGCCCCTCCCGTGGGGGCGGGTACAATGAGCAGTTCTTC.

The chain combines TRBV7-2 with TRBJ1-6, with 8 bases identical to TRBD1. V lost 5 bases, J lost 2 bases, and 5 bases stayed unmatched. Germline V gene lookup returns CDR1 SGHTA and CDR2 FQGNSA. CDR3 length: 16 residues. CDR3 coding DNA: TGTGCCAGCAGCGGGGGGACAGGTGCCTATAATTCACCCCTCCACTTT. Translated: CASSGGTGAYNSPLHF.

This CDR3 is CASTLTSGTYEQYF. The CDR3 DNA reads TGTGCCAGTACCTTGACTAGCGGGACCTACGAGCAGTACTTC. The chain has TRBV19 and TRBJ2-7; 11 nucleotides match TRBD2. The trim removed 7 bases at V and 2 bases at J, leaving 4 bases unmatched. This CDR3 region has 14 residues. Germline V lookup: CDR1 LNHDA, CDR2 SQIVND (reference sequence).

The chain joins TRBV28 to TRBJ1-5, with D hard to call. Germline CDR1 MDHEN, CDR2 SYDVKM. This CDR3 has 16 residues. Trimming left V 8 bases short and J 4 bases short, with 21 bases between. The CDR3 DNA reads TGTGCCAGCGGAGAACCGGACGGAGGTTCAAATCAGCCCCAGCATTTT. Translation: CASGEPDGGSNQPQHF.

V and J are TRBV3-1 (or the pseudogene TRBV3-2) and TRBJ1-6; 9 bases agree with TRBD1. The CDR3 consists of 15 residues. V lost 2 bases and J lost 6; bases outside the gene matches: 2. CDR1 and CDR2 from the germline V gene are LGHDT and YNNKEL (reference sequence). Here the CDR3 reads CASSQSGQGNSPLHF. DNA of the CDR3: TGTGCCAGCAGCCAATCGGGACAGGGTAATTCACCCCTCCACTTT.

This chain connects TRBV4-1 to TRBJ2-2; a possible D gene is TRBD2 (6 bases). This CDR3 contains 17 residues. V gave up 0 bases and J gave up 2 bases, with 13 bases separating them. CDR1 is MGHRA, CDR2 YSYEKL, per germline. CDR3 in amino acids: CASSQDRERANTGELFF. Here the CDR3 DNA reads TGCGCCAGCAGCCAAGACAGGGAGCGGGCTAACACCGGGGAGCTGTTTTTT.

Comment on this clone: At one end the junction does not follow the germline gene, possibly because of a read error. The gene calls are TRBV28 and TRBJ2-7; TRBD2 agrees at 8 bases. Germline V gene data show CDR1 as MDHEN and CDR2 as SYDVKM. This CDR3 contains 11 residues. The CDR3 DNA reads as TGTGCCAGCAGGTCCCCTAGCGGGCACCTCTTC. Its protein is CASRSPSGHLF.

This clone was picked up one time. The chain has TRBV9 and TRBJ2-1, with 12 bases matching TRBD2. This CDR3 region has 15 residues. CDR1 is SGDLS and CDR2 is YYNGEE in the germline V gene. With V trimmed by 0 bases and J by 8 bases, 3 bases remained unmatched. The CDR3 spells CASSVALAGGYEQFF. In DNA, the CDR3 is TGTGCCAGCAGCGTAGCGCTAGCGGGAGGGTATGAGCAGTTCTTC.

The chain recombines TRBV14 with TRBJ2-7, with a tentative D call TRBD2 (6 bases). Germline V lookup: CDR1 SGHDN, CDR2 FVKESK. Trimming shortened V by 3 bases and J by 7 bases, and 16 bases separated the two germline ends. This CDR3 is 14 amino acids long. In DNA form, the CDR3 reads TGTGCCAGCAGCCATTGGGGACTCCTACCGGAGCAGTACTTC. Protein: CASSHWGLLPEQYF.

The chain is built from TRBV3-1 (or the pseudogene TRBV3-2) and TRBJ1-2; D may be TRBD1 (5 bases). CDR1 is LGHDT, CDR2 YNNKEL, per germline (reference sequence). V lost 2 bases, J lost 7 bases, and 14 bases lay in between. This CDR3 has 14 residues. The CDR3 is CASSQWAGTGGYTF. The CDR3 DNA reads as TGTGCCAGCAGCCAATGGGCCGGGACTGGTGGCTACACCTTC.

The genes are TRBV19 and TRBJ1-5; 9 positions match TRBD1. The CDR3 loop spans 15 amino acids. V lost 6 bases to trimming and J lost 6 bases; unmatched junction nucleotides: 9. Germline-derived CDR1 and CDR2 are LNHDA and SQIVND (reference sequence). CDR3 in amino acids: CASRGQGLAGQPQHF. The CDR3 nucleotides read TGTGCCAGTAGGGGACAGGGACTAGCGGGTCAGCCCCAGCATTTT.

A few counts support this clone. V and J are TRBV6-5 and TRBJ1-2; D is perhaps TRBD1 (5 bases). The ends were cut back, 2 bases at V and 6 bases at J, with 13 bases in the middle. CDR1 is MNHEY and CDR2 is SVGAGI in the germline V gene. The CDR3 runs 14 residues. The DNA for the CDR3 is TGTGCCAGCAGTTACAAGCGGGGCTTAGATGGCTACACCTTC. Translated, it gives CASSYKRGLDGYTF.

This chain joins TRBV5-3 and TRBJ2-5, with 14 bases that match TRBD2. TRBV5-3 is marked as an open reading frame, function uncertain. The CDR3 runs to 17 residues. The V gene end was trimmed by 9 bases and the J gene end by 4 bases; junction bases not matched to a gene: 14. The CDR3 is CATSPGLAGVGGETQYF. The CDR3 coding sequence is TGTGCCACATCCCCGGGACTAGCGGGGGTAGGGGGAGAGACCCAGTACTTC.

J is TRBJ2-5 and V is TRBV18; TRBD1 might be the D (5 bases). Germline CDR1 is KGHSH and CDR2 is LQKENI. V shed 3 bases and J shed 5 bases, with 7 bases lying between them. This CDR3 spans 12 amino acids. The CDR3 bases are TGTGCCAGCTCACCCAGGGCGGAGACCCAGTACTTC. Protein sequence: CASSPRAETQYF. Full variable domain (missing parts from reference TRBV18 and TRBJ2-5): NAGVMQNPRHLVRRRGQEARLRCSPMKGHSHVYWYRQLPEEGLKFMVYLQKENIIDESGMPKERFSAEFPKEGPSILRIQQVVRGDSAAYFCASSPRAETQYFGPGTRLLVL.

V is TRBV9 and J is TRBJ2-1, with TRBD1 matching 9 bases. CDR3 size: 18 residues. CDR1 SGDLS and CDR2 YYNGEE come from the germline V gene. Unmatched junction bases numbered 12, after V lost 2 bases and J lost 3 bases. The DNA for the CDR3 is TGTGCCAGCAGCGTGAGGCCCCTGGGACAGGGTATCTACAATGAGCAGTTCTTC. Its protein product is CASSVRPLGQGIYNEQFF. The whole variable domain, remainder taken from reference TRBV9 and TRBJ2-1, is DSGVTQTPKHLITATGQRVTLRCSPRSGDLSVYWYQQSLDQGLQFLIQYYNGEERAKGNILERFSAQQFPDLHSELNLSSLELGDSALYFCASSVRPLGQGIYNEQFFGPGTRLTVL.

In this sample, this clone turned up a few times. The chain employs TRBV28 and TRBJ1-2; the D is unclear. The germline V gene has CDR1 MDHEN and CDR2 SYDVKM. The CDR3 covers 12 residues. The V and J ends lost 6 bases and 3 bases respectively, with 8 bases between them. Written as DNA, the CDR3 is TGTGCCAGCAGATCCGTAGACTATGGCTACACCTTC. This translates into CASRSVDYGYTF.

The rearrangement joins TRBV2 to TRBJ1-1; D perhaps matches TRBD1 (6 bases). In germline, CDR1 is SNHLY, CDR2 FYNNEI. CDR3 length: 15 amino acids. V was pared by 4 bases and J by 0 bases, with 12 bases between. The CDR3 DNA follows: TGTGCCAGCAGTGGGGGGGGGACACTGAACACTGAAGCTTTCTTT. It translates to CASSGGGTLNTEAFF. Full variable domain (remainder filled in from reference TRBV2 and TRBJ1-1): EPEVTQTPSHQVTQMGQEVILRCVPISNHLYFYWYRQILGQKVEFLVSFYNNEISEKSEIFDDQFSVERPDGSNFTLKIRSTKLEDSAMYFCASSGGGTLNTEAFFGQGTRLTVV.

The chain couples TRBV30 to TRBJ1-6, with D tentatively TRBD1 (6 bases). V shed 3 bases and J shed 9 bases, with 18 bases lying between them. Germline loops: CDR1 GTSNPN, CDR2 SVGIG (reference sequence). This CDR3 contains 15 residues. This CDR3 is CAWRARGRLSSPLHF. Here the CDR3 DNA reads TGTGCCTGGAGGGCCAGGGGAAGATTAAGTTCACCCCTCCACTTT.

CDR3 sequence reads: CATSREGAGGYTF. The CDR3 nucleotides read TGTGCCACCAGCAGAGAGGGGGCTGGTGGCTACACCTTC. The J gene is TRBJ1-2, the V gene TRBV15; a weak D match, TRBD1 (6 bases). CDR3 length equals 13 residues. V lost 0 bases, J lost 7 bases, and 9 bases lay in between. CDR1 and CDR2 from the germline V gene are LNHNV and YYDKDF (reference sequence).

The J gene is TRBJ2-3, the V gene TRBV4-3, with 8 bases fitting TRBD2. Germline CDR1 reads LGHNA; CDR2 reads YSLEER. V dropped 0 bases and J dropped 1; count of bases not matched to a gene: 6. The CDR3 runs 17 residues. CDR3 coding DNA: TGCGCCAGCAGCCAAGATCTACTAGCGGAGGGCACAGATACGCAGTATTTT. Translated: CASSQDLLAEGTDTQYF.

This clone was seen a few times. The CDR3 DNA is TGCGCCAGCAGCCGAGAGGGGTTGGGACAGGGAACAGATACGCAGTATTTT. This translates into CASSREGLGQGTDTQYF. The chain combines TRBV4-1 with TRBJ2-3, with TRBD1 matching 9 bases. V lost 4 bases to trimming and J lost 3 bases; unmatched junction nucleotides: 11. The CDR3 runs 17 residues. Germline assignment: CDR1 MGHRA and CDR2 YSYEKL.

V gene TRBV3-1 (or the pseudogene TRBV3-2) combines with J gene TRBJ1-1; D remains ambiguous. Germline V lookup: CDR1 LGHDT, CDR2 YNNKEL (reference sequence). CDR3 length: 14 amino acids. Trimming removed 1 base from V and 1 base from J, with 7 bases in between. This CDR3 reads CASSQGRGNTEAFF. The CDR3 bases are TGTGCCAGCAGCCAAGGACGGGGGAACACTGAAGCTTTCTTT.

This clone has just one count. The CDR3 sequence is CASSITQGVQPQHF. The CDR3 DNA is TGTGCCAGTAGTATAACACAGGGAGTTCAGCCCCAGCATTTT. The chain employs TRBV19 and TRBJ1-5; D is perhaps TRBD1 (6 bases). There are 14 residues in the CDR3. Germline lookup yields CDR1 LNHDA and CDR2 SQIVND (reference sequence). Trimming removed 2 bases from V and 6 bases from J, with 11 bases in between.

The chain is built from TRBV6-5 and TRBJ1-2, with 8 bases fitting TRBD1. Germline assignment: CDR1 MNHEY and CDR2 SVGAGI. The V segment lost 7 bases and the J segment 6 bases; nucleotides outside the gene matches: 7. The CDR3 totals 13 residues. The chain's CDR3 is CASTRQGKDGYTF. The CDR3 nucleotides are TGTGCCAGCACCAGACAGGGGAAGGATGGCTACACCTTC.

This chain connects TRBV7-9 to TRBJ2-7; 7 bases line up with TRBD1. The junction had 7 bases not matched to a gene; V was cut back by 5 bases and J by 0 bases. The germline gives CDR1 SEHNR, CDR2 FQNEAQ (reference sequence). The CDR3 loop spans 15 amino acids. CDR3: CASSAEDRLSYEQYF. For the CDR3, the DNA is TGTGCCAGCAGCGCGGAGGACAGGCTCTCCTACGAGCAGTACTTC.